These 18 T cell receptor beta chains were all obtained from the same sample, sequenced in a study of T cells expressing NK-cell markers. TCRdb re-called the 5' RACE reads; one entry per CDR3 protein, DNA not given. This table lists approximately 550,000 distinct CDR3 sequences. Sequencing was done on a sample of blood T cells: a sorted CD56 or NKG2C T cell subset, CD4+ or CD8+ T cells, or bulk PBMC T cells (not recorded which). The receptors shown here come from a young man in good health.

The chain joins TRBV7-8 to TRBJ2-3; TCRdb designates TRBD1, a call that cannot be tested without DNA. Germline V lookup: CDR1 SGHVS, CDR2 FQNEAQ. The CDR3 is made up of 13 amino acids. CDR3 sequence: CASSLGGSYAVYF.

V usage is TRBV7-7 and J usage is TRBJ2-5; TCRdb names TRBD1, which stays unverified in the absence of DNA. Germline CDR1 reads SSHAT; CDR2 reads FNYEAQ (reference sequence). CDR3 size: 14 residues. The CDR3 sequence: CASSPGTFGETQYF.

The gene calls are TRBV20-1 and TRBJ1-5; checking the TCRdb D call of TRBD1 is not possible without DNA. The CDR3 runs to 16 residues. CDR1 is DFQATT and CDR2 is SNEGSKA in the germline V gene (reference sequence). The CDR3 sequence: CSAVHRSNILEQPQHF.

The rearrangement links TRBV4-2 to TRBJ2-1; the TRBD2 assignment by TCRdb is unverifiable without DNA. This CDR3 contains 16 residues. Germline loops: CDR1 LGHNA, CDR2 YNFKEQ. The CDR3 protein is CASSQEREPSYNEQFF.

CDR3 residues: CATSEDRALTDTQYF. The gene calls are TRBV24-1 and TRBJ2-3; the D call of TRBD2 rests on TCRdb alone, since no DNA is present to check it. CDR1 and CDR2 from the germline V gene are KGHDR and SFDVKD. This CDR3 comprises 15 residues.

This chain uses TRBV30 with TRBJ2-3; TCRdb names TRBD2, which stays unverified in the absence of DNA. The CDR3 is 13 amino acids. CDR1 GTSNPN and CDR2 SVGIG come from the germline V gene (reference sequence). The CDR3 loop is CAWSAGGLNTQYF.

The chain is built from TRBV29-1 and TRBJ2-2; TCRdb's D call, TRBD2, is unchecked because there is no DNA. From germline, CDR1 is SQVTM and CDR2 ANQGSEA. The CDR3 is 20 residues long. The CDR3 sequence: CSVEGGQNLAGGPNTGELFF.

This chain joins TRBV6-1 and TRBJ2-2; no DNA is available, so the TRBD1 call from TCRdb remains unchecked. The CDR3 has 14 amino acids. Germline CDR1 and CDR2: MNHNS and SASEGT. This CDR3 reads CASKPGQGHGELFF.

The chain joins TRBV18 to TRBJ2-3. The CDR3 sequence is 12 residues long. Per germline, CDR1 KGHSH and CDR2 LQKENI. This CDR3 is CASSPSDSTQYF.

The CDR3 sequence is CAISEIDNVNIQYF. V gene TRBV10-3 combines with J gene TRBJ2-4. Germline-derived CDR1 and CDR2 are ENHRY and SYGVKD. The CDR3 sequence is 14 residues long.

This chain connects TRBV10-3 to TRBJ2-1; TCRdb outputs TRBD2, but without DNA this stays unchecked. The CDR3 loop spans 12 amino acids. Germline V gene sequence: CDR1 ENHRY, CDR2 SYGVKD. The CDR3 protein is CAISEPQLAQFF.

This sequence joins TRBV12-3 or TRBV12-4 and TRBJ2-5. CDR3 length equals 13 residues. This CDR3 is CASSFSLQETQYF.

V is TRBV5-5 and J is TRBJ2-5; TCRdb's D call, TRBD1, is unchecked because there is no DNA. The CDR3 extends over 13 amino acids. Germline CDR1 reads SGHKS; CDR2 reads YYEKEE (reference sequence). The CDR3 region is CASSPDGGETQYF.

J is TRBJ2-1 and V is TRBV25-1; no DNA is available, so the TRBD2 call from TCRdb remains unchecked. Germline CDR1 is MGHDK and CDR2 is SYGVNS. This CDR3 is 15 amino acids long. The CDR3 loop is CASSDEGGTSNEQFF.

The chain links TRBV20-1 to TRBJ1-1. The CDR3 has 16 residues. From germline, CDR1 is DFQATT and CDR2 SNEGSKA (reference sequence). CDR3 protein: CSARDLGGDGSTEAFF.

The chain couples TRBV11-3 to TRBJ2-1; no DNA is available, so the TRBD2 call from TCRdb remains unchecked. Germline V gene sequence: CDR1 SGHNT, CDR2 YENEEA. CDR3 length: 16 amino acids. The CDR3 is CASKDVAGGPYNEQFF.

The chain joins TRBV6-1 to TRBJ1-4; the D gene TCRdb calls, TRBD1, cannot be checked with no DNA. The germline CDR1 and CDR2 sequences are MNHNS and SASEGT. The CDR3 is 15 residues long. The CDR3 spells CASTPRARGNEKLFF.

The chain uses TRBV7-6 and TRBJ2-1. Germline V CDR1 and CDR2: SGHVS, FNYEAQ. The CDR3 is 15 residues long. The CDR3 region is CASSLVPSFEDEQFF.